The clone carrying this T cell receptor (beta chain) was seen at least ten times. Its antigen remains unknown. Ophthalmopathic donors had moderate-to-severe activity, CAS ≥3 and NOSPECS ≥4, with disease that had lasted under 3 months. PBMCs had their origin in fresh peripheral blood (approximately 10 ml). The data derive from a study of Graves' ophthalmopathy and Graves' hyperthyroidism. General study points: Detected in blood as well were most expanded thyroid clonotypes with frequency above 0.001. For predicting ophthalmopathy progression, the model had 70.59% sensitivity and nearly 75% specificity.

RNA transcripts were the source from which TCR beta CDR3 regions were amplified. The workflow started with a first-round RT-PCR run with HTBI primers and then moved on to a second-round multiplex PCR. TCRdb reprocessed the multiplex PCR reads via MiXCR and lists one record per CDR3 protein. The profile covers over 650,000 distinct CDR3 sequences, with roughly 39% appearing a single time and roughly 3.5% taken by the ten largest. Germline-derived CDR1 and CDR2 are LNHNV and YYDKDF (reference sequence). The CDR3 covers 19 residues. Trimming cost V 3 bases and J 0 bases, with 21 bases left between them.

The chain links TRBV15 to TRBJ1-5; possibly TRBD1 for D (6 bases). The sequencing input was peripheral blood. The sequence was obtained from an adult man with Graves' ophthalmopathy. The CDR3 DNA reads TGTGCCACCAGCAGGTCAGGGCAGGGGACTACGTATAGCAATCAGCCCCAGCATTTT. Residues: CATSRSGQGTTYSNQPQHF.